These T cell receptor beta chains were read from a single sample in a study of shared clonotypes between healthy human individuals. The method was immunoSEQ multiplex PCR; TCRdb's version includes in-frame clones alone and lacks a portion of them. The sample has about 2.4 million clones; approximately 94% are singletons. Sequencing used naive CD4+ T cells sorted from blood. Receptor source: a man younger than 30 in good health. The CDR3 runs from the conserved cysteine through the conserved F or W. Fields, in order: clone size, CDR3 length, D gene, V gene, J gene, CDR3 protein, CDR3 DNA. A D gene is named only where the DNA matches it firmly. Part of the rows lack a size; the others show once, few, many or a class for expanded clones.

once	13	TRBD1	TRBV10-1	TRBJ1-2	CASSGGQGYGYTF	TGCGCCAGCAGTGGAGGACAGGGCTATGGCTACACCTTC
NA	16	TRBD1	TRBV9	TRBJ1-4	CASSAGTGGSNEKLFF	TGTGCCAGCAGCGCGGGGACAGGGGGGTCTAATGAAAAACTGTTTTTT
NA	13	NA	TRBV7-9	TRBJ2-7	CASSLWGTYEQYF	TGTGCCAGCAGCTTATGGGGTACCTACGAGCAGTACTTC
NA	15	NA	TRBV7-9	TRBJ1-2	CASTPALTPLYGYTF	TGTGCCAGCACCCCTGCCCTGACCCCTCTTTATGGCTACACCTTC
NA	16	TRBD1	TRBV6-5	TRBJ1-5	CASSYSLGTGVQPQHF	TGTGCCAGCAGTTACTCGCTCGGGACAGGAGTCCAGCCCCAGCATTTT
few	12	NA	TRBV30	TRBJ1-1	CAWSPGDTEAFF	TGTGCCTGGTCCCCGGGAGACACTGAAGCTTTCTTT
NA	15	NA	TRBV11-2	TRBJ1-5	CASSLGSGLREPQHF	TGTGCCAGCAGCTTAGGATCAGGGTTGAGGGAGCCCCAGCATTTT
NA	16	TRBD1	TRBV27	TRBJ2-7	CASSYYRGKGSYEQYF	TGTGCCAGCAGTTACTACAGGGGGAAAGGGTCCTACGAGCAGTACTTC
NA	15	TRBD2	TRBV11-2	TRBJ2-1	CASSSGLAGTNEQFF	TGTGCCAGCAGCTCGGGACTAGCGGGAACCAATGAGCAGTTCTTC
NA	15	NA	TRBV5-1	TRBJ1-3	CASSIGGVSGNTIYF	TGCGCCTCCTCTATTGGGGGGGTCTCTGGAAACACCATATATTTT
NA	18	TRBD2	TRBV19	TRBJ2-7	CATKEGSGGALSSYEQYF	TGTGCCACCAAAGAGGGTAGCGGGGGGGCTTTGAGCTCCTACGAGCAGTACTTC
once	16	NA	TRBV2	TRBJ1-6	CASSETASSYNSPLHF	TGTGCCAGCAGTGAGACGGCTAGCTCCTATAATTCACCCCTCCACTTT
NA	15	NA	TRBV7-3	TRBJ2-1	CASSLTFGSYNEQFF	TGTGCCAGCAGCTTAACTTTTGGCTCCTACAATGAGCAGTTCTTC